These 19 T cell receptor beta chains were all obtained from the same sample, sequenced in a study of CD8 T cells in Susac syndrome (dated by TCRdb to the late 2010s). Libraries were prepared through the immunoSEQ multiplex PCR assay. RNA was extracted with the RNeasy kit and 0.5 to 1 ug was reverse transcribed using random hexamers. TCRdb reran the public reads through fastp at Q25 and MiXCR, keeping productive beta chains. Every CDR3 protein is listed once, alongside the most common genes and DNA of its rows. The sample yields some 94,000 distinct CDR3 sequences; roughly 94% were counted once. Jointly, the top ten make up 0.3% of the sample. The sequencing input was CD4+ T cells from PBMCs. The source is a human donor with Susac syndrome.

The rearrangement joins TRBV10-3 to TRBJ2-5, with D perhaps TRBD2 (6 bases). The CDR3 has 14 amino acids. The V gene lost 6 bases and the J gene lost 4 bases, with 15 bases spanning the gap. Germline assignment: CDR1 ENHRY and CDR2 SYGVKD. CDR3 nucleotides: TGTGCCATCAGCGGAGGGTCCCCATCAGAGACCCAGTACTTC. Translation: CAISGGSPSETQYF.

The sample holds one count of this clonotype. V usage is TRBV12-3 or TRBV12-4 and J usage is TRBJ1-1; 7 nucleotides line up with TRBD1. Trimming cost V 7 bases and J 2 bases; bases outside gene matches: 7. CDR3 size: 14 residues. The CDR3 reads CASNIGTDNTEAFF. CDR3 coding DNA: TGTGCCAGCAATATCGGGACAGATAACACTGAAGCTTTCTTT.

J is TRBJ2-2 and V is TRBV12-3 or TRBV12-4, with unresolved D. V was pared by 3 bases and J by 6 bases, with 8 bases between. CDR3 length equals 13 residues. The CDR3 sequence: CASSFTRPGELFF. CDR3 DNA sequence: TGTGCCAGCAGTTTTACAAGGCCCGGGGAGCTGTTTTTT.

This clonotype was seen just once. The CDR3 sequence: CASSRVGDNEQFF. In DNA, the CDR3 is TGTGCCAGCAGCAGGGTGGGTGACAATGAGCAGTTCTTC. V usage is TRBV27 and J usage is TRBJ2-1, with D tentatively TRBD1 (5 bases). V lost 6 bases and J lost 5, with 11 bases in between. Germline V lookup: CDR1 MNHEY, CDR2 SMNVEV (reference sequence). The CDR3 spans 13 residues.

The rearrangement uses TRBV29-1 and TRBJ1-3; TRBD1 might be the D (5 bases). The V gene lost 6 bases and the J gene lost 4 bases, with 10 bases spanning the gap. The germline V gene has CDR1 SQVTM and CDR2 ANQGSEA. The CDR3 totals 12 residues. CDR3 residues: CSVAPGGNTIYF. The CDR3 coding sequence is TGCAGCGTCGCCCCAGGGGGAAACACCATATATTTT.

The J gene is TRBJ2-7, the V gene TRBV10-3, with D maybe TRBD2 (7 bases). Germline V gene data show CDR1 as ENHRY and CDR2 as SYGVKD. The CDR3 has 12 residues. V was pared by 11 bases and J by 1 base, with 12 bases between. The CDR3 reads CAVGGESYEQYF. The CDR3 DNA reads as TGTGCCGTAGGGGGGGAATCCTACGAGCAGTACTTC.

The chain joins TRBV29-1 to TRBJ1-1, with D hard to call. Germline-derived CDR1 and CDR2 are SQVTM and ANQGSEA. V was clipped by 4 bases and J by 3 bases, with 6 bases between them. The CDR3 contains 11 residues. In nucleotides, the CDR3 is TGCAGCGTTGGTATGGACACTGAAGCTTTCTTT. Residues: CSVGMDTEAFF.

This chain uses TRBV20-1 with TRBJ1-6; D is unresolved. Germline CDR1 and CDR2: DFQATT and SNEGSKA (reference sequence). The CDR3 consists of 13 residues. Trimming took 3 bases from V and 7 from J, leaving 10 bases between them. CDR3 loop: CSASRGLNSPLHF. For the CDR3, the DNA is TGCAGTGCTAGTCGAGGGTTGAATTCACCCCTCCACTTT.

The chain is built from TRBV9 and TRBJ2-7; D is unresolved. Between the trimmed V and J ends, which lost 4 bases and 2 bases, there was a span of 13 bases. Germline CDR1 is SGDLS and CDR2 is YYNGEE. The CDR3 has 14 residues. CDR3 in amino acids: CASSPRYQTYEQYF. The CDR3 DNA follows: TGTGCCAGCAGCCCTAGATATCAAACCTACGAGCAGTACTTC.

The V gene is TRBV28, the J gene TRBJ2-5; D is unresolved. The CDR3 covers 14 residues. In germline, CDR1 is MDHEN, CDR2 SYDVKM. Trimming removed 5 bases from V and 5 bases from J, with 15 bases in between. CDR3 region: CASSPTGLGETQYF. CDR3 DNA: TGTGCCAGCAGTCCGACGGGCCTTGGGGAGACCCAGTACTTC. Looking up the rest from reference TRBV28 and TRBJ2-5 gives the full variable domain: DVKVTQSSRYLVKRTGEKVFLECVQDMDHENMFWYRQDPGLGLRLIYFSYDVKMKEKGDIPEGYSVSREKKERFSLILESASTNQTSMYLCASSPTGLGETQYFGPGTRLLVL.

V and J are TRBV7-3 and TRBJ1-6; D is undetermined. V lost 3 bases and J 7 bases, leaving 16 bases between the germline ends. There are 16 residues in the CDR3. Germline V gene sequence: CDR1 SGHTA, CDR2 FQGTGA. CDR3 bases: TGTGCCAGCAGCTTGACTAGGGCCTCCAAAAATTCACCCCTCCACTTT. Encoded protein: CASSLTRASKNSPLHF.

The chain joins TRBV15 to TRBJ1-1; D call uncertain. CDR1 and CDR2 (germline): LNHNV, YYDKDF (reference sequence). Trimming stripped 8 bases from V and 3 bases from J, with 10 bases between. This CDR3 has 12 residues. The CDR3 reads CATGVQDTEAFF. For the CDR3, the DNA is TGTGCCACCGGGGTCCAAGACACTGAAGCTTTCTTT.

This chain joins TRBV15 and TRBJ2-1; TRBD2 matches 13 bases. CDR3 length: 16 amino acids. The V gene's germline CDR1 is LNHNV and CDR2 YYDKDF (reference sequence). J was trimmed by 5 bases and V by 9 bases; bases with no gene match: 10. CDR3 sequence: CATLEWGLAGNNEQFF. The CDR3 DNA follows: TGTGCCACGTTAGAGTGGGGACTAGCGGGGAACAATGAGCAGTTCTTC.

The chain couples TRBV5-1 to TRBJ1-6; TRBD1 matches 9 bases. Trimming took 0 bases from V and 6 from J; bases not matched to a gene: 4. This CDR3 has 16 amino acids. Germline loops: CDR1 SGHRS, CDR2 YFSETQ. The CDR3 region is CASSLGGTGTNSPLHF. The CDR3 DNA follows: TGCGCCAGCAGCTTGGGGGGGACAGGGACTAATTCACCCCTCCACTTT.

The CDR3 region is CASSQDRGRYEQYF. CDR3 coding DNA: TGCGCCAGCAGCCAAGACAGGGGGCGTTACGAGCAGTACTTC. The chain carries TRBV4-1 and TRBJ2-7; 8 nucleotides match TRBD1. With V trimmed by 0 bases and J by 4 bases, 2 bases remained unmatched. CDR3 length equals 14 residues. In germline, CDR1 is MGHRA, CDR2 YSYEKL.

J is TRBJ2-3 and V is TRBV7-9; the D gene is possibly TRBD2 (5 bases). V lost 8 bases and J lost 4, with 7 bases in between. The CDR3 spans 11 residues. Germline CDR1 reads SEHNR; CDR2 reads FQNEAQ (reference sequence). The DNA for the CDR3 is TGTGCCAGCCGAGGGTCAGATACGCAGTATTTT. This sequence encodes CASRGSDTQYF.

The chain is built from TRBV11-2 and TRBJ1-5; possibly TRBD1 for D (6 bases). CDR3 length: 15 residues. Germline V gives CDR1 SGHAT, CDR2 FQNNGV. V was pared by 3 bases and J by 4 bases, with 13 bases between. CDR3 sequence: CASSLGRGGNQPQHF. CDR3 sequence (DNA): TGTGCCAGCAGCTTGGGCAGGGGCGGAAATCAGCCCCAGCATTTT.

The CDR3: CASSPTGVPYNEQFF. The CDR3 region has the DNA TGTGCCAGCAGTCCCACAGGTGTGCCCTACAATGAGCAGTTCTTC. V usage is TRBV3-1 and J usage is TRBJ2-1; maybe TRBD1 (5 bases). Looked up from germline, CDR1 is LGHDT and CDR2 is YNNKEL (reference sequence). V shed 6 bases and J shed 2 bases, with 14 bases lying between them. The CDR3 contains 15 residues.

The CDR3 reads CASSLTGTGNTIYF. The CDR3 nucleotides read TGTGCCAGCAGCTTGACAGGGACTGGAAACACCATATATTTT. The genes are TRBV5-6 and TRBJ1-3; TRBD1 might be the D (6 bases). Trimming cost V 1 base and J 2 bases, with 7 bases left between them. There are 14 residues in the CDR3. Germline V gives CDR1 SGHDT, CDR2 YYEEEE.